Below, 25 T cell receptor beta chains from the same sample are listed, as sequenced in a study of vaccination and CD4 T cells after COVID-19. For these TCRs, the target antigens are not known. Cultured CD4+ T cell DNA was sequenced using the Oncomine TCR Beta short-read assay. TCRdb re-called the PCR reads through MiXCR, storing one row per CDR3 protein. The table shows 4,000 or so distinct CDR3 sequences, with 20% to 25% occurring only once. This sample's treatment: approximately nine-day PBMC culture with coronavirus spike peptide pools or control peptides (ViraFEST assay). The sequenced sample consisted of CD4+ T cells from blood, cultured in vitro. The source of these receptors is a human donor who had recovered from COVID-19.

CDR3 amino acids: CAWNSGINTGELFF. DNA for the CDR3: TGTGCCTGGAACTCCGGGATAAACACCGGGGAGCTGTTTTTT. The V call is TRBV30, the J call TRBJ2-2; D may be TRBD2 (5 bases). V was shortened by 4 bases and J by 2 bases, with 11 bases between the two germline ends. There are 14 residues in the CDR3. Per the germline V gene, CDR1 is GTSNPN and CDR2 is SVGIG (reference sequence). The full variable domain, with the rest looked up from reference TRBV30 and TRBJ2-2, is SQTIHQWPATLVQPVGSPLSLECTVEGTSNPNLYWYRQAAGRGLQLLFYSVGIGQISSEVPQNLSASRPQDRQFILSSKKLLLSDSGFYLCAWNSGINTGELFFGEGSRLTVL.

V usage is TRBV10-3 and J usage is TRBJ1-2, with a tentative D call TRBD1 (6 bases). Trimming took 4 bases from V and 4 from J, leaving 10 bases between them. CDR3 size: 13 residues. Germline CDR1 reads ENHRY; CDR2 reads SYGVKD. CDR3 protein: CAISGSGAYGYTF. The CDR3 nucleotides are TGTGCCATCAGTGGTTCGGGGGCCTATGGCTACACCTTC.

This clonotype was seen a few times. The V call is TRBV12-3 or TRBV12-4, the J call TRBJ1-5; no reliable D call. This CDR3 has 15 residues. Trimming left V 2 bases short and J 2 bases short, with 10 bases between. This chain's CDR3 is CASSLTEWGNQPQHF. For the CDR3, the DNA is TGTGCCAGCAGTTTAACCGAATGGGGCAATCAGCCCCAGCATTTT.

This clonotype was detected a few times. The rearrangement uses TRBV6-1 and TRBJ1-6; the D gene is possibly TRBD1 (6 bases). Trimming shortened V by 10 bases and J by 3 bases, and 10 bases separated the two germline ends. The CDR3 consists of 13 residues. Germline V gives CDR1 MNHNS, CDR2 SASEGT. For the CDR3, the DNA is TGTGCCACCGGACAGAGCTATAATTCACCCCTCCACTTT. It is translated as CATGQSYNSPLHF.

By share, this clonotype counts as large. V usage is TRBV30 and J usage is TRBJ2-1; D gene unclear. The V end was cut by 5 bases, the J end by 5 bases, with 10 bases between. The CDR3 totals 12 residues. CDR1 and CDR2 (germline): GTSNPN, SVGIG (reference sequence). CDR3 amino acids: CAWAPGHNEQFF. DNA for the CDR3: TGTGCCTGGGCACCGGGCCACAATGAGCAGTTCTTC. Variable domain in full (rest from reference TRBV30 and TRBJ2-1): SQTIHQWPATLVQPVGSPLSLECTVEGTSNPNLYWYRQAAGRGLQLLFYSVGIGQISSEVPQNLSASRPQDRQFILSSKKLLLSDSGFYLCAWAPGHNEQFFGPGTRLTVL.

This clonotype was counted only a few times. The chain uses TRBV20-1 and TRBJ1-3, with D possibly matching TRBD1 (5 bases). V dropped 4 bases and J dropped 0 bases, with 16 bases sitting between them. From germline, CDR1 is DFQATT and CDR2 SNEGSKA (reference sequence). There are 16 residues in the CDR3. The CDR3 reads CSAMGNGGYSGNTIYF. In DNA form, the CDR3 reads TGCAGTGCTATGGGGAACGGGGGGTACTCTGGAAACACCATATATTTT.

The V and J genes are TRBV5-1 and TRBJ2-5, with unresolved D. This CDR3 spans 12 amino acids. Trimming cost V 6 bases and J 5 bases, with 11 bases left between them. The germline gives CDR1 SGHRS, CDR2 YFSETQ. The CDR3 sequence: CASTSDMETQYF. The CDR3, as DNA: TGCGCCAGCACCTCGGATATGGAGACCCAGTACTTC.

Only one count was recorded for this clonotype. The chain links TRBV20-1 to TRBJ2-3; TRBD2 matches 16 bases. Unmatched junction bases numbered 5, after V lost 4 bases and J lost 1 base. CDR1 DFQATT and CDR2 SNEGSKA come from the germline V gene (reference sequence). The CDR3 has 17 amino acids. The CDR3 DNA sequence: TGCAGTGCTACGGGGACTAGCGGGGGGGCCGGCACAGATACGCAGTATTTT. This sequence encodes CSATGTSGGAGTDTQYF.

The chain carries TRBV2 and TRBJ2-1; D might be TRBD1 (5 bases). The CDR3 is 12 amino acids. CDR1 is SNHLY and CDR2 is FYNNEI in the germline V gene. V was trimmed by 9 bases and J by 8 bases, leaving 14 bases between them. In DNA, the CDR3 is TGTGCCAGGACAGTGAGATTCGATGAGCAGTTCTTC. Translated: CARTVRFDEQFF.

The chain joins TRBV2 to TRBJ2-3; maybe TRBD1 (5 bases). Germline lookup yields CDR1 SNHLY and CDR2 FYNNEI. This CDR3 region has 15 residues. V lost 8 bases and J lost 2, with 17 bases in between. The CDR3 DNA sequence: TGTGCCAGCTCGACAGCACGTCGGAACACAGATACGCAGTATTTT. Translated, it gives CASSTARRNTDTQYF.

This clonotype is categorized as medium-sized. This chain connects TRBV2 to TRBJ2-5, with TRBD2 identical over 8 bases. The junction had 8 bases not matched to a gene; V was cut back by 7 bases and J by 7 bases. CDR1 and CDR2 (germline): SNHLY, FYNNEI. CDR3 length: 13 amino acids. In DNA form, the CDR3 reads TGTGCCAGCATTATTAGCGGGGCCGGGACCCAGTACTTC. It is translated as CASIISGAGTQYF.

In its sample, this clonotype ranks as large. This chain connects TRBV12-3 or TRBV12-4 to TRBJ2-7; D is unresolved. V lost 5 bases, J lost 6 bases, and 8 bases lay in between. The CDR3 extends over 11 amino acids. For the CDR3, the DNA is TGTGCCAGCAGTATATACTCCGAGCAGTACTTC. Amino acid sequence: CASSIYSEQYF.

This clonotype was detected a few times. The chain carries TRBV5-1 and TRBJ1-1; D gene uncertain. CDR3 length equals 13 residues. Trimming removed 3 bases at V and 3 bases at J, with 9 bases between. Germline CDR1 is SGHRS and CDR2 is YFSETQ. The CDR3 loop is CASSYQADTEAFF. Written as DNA, the CDR3 is TGCGCCAGCAGCTACCAGGCGGACACTGAAGCTTTCTTT.

This clonotype was counted a few times. The chain links TRBV5-1 to TRBJ1-4; tentatively, D is TRBD1 (6 bases). CDR3 length: 17 amino acids. Germline loops: CDR1 SGHRS, CDR2 YFSETQ. Trimming stripped 4 bases from V and 3 bases from J, with 19 bases between. This CDR3 is CASSPGAGDVANEKLFF. The CDR3 DNA reads TGCGCCAGCAGCCCGGGGGCAGGGGACGTGGCTAATGAAAAACTGTTTTTT.

There are a few counts of this clonotype. V is TRBV30 and J is TRBJ2-1; D unresolved. CDR3 length equals 11 residues. Trimming shortened V by 1 base and J by 9 bases, and 7 bases separated the two germline ends. Germline CDR1 and CDR2: GTSNPN and SVGIG (reference sequence). The CDR3 loop reads CAWSAVAEQFF. The CDR3 DNA follows: TGTGCCTGGAGTGCCGTAGCTGAGCAGTTCTTC.

By sample share, this clonotype is medium-sized. This sequence joins TRBV2 and TRBJ2-5; D gene ambiguous. The germline gives CDR1 SNHLY, CDR2 FYNNEI. CDR3 length: 11 amino acids. Between the trimmed V and J ends, which lost 7 bases and 5 bases, there was a span of 8 bases. The CDR3 here is CASKVVETQYF. In DNA form, the CDR3 reads TGTGCCAGCAAGGTGGTGGAGACCCAGTACTTC.

The chain couples TRBV20-1 to TRBJ1-2; TRBD1 agrees at 7 bases. The trim removed 6 bases at V and 3 bases at J, leaving 13 bases unmatched. CDR3 length: 15 residues. Per germline, CDR1 DFQATT and CDR2 SNEGSKA (reference sequence). The CDR3 DNA reads TGCAGTGCCAAGGATCCTCGCACAGGGGACTATGGCTACACCTTC. Encoded protein: CSAKDPRTGDYGYTF.

This clonotype was found a few times. The chain links TRBV30 to TRBJ2-3, with 13 bases identical to TRBD2. Germline V gene data show CDR1 as GTSNPN and CDR2 as SVGIG (reference sequence). V lost 1 base and J lost 2; bases outside the gene matches: 12. The CDR3 consists of 19 residues. As DNA, the CDR3 is TGTGCCTGGAGTGGTAGACTAGCGGGGGGACCCCAAAACACAGATACGCAGTATTTT. It translates to CAWSGRLAGGPQNTDTQYF.

This clonotype was detected a few times. The V gene is TRBV10-3, the J gene TRBJ1-3; D call uncertain. The CDR3 extends over 14 amino acids. Per germline, CDR1 ENHRY and CDR2 SYGVKD. The V end lost 4 bases, the J end lost 0 bases, and 7 bases lay between the germline ends. In nucleotides, the CDR3 is TGTGCCATCAGTGGAGGCTCCTCTGGAAACACCATATATTTT. This translates into CAISGGSSGNTIYF.

The rearrangement links TRBV6-5 to TRBJ1-2; TRBD1 matches at 9 bases. The CDR3 totals 16 residues. The germline CDR1 and CDR2 sequences are MNHEY and SVGAGI. V gave up 1 base and J gave up 6 bases; unmatched junction bases: 9. The CDR3 spells CASSYYLQGARNGYTF. In DNA, the CDR3 is TGTGCCAGCAGTTACTACTTACAGGGGGCGCGGAATGGCTACACCTTC.

Only a few counts were recorded for this clonotype. This chain connects TRBV20-1 to TRBJ1-3; D might be TRBD1 (6 bases). Trimming removed 4 bases at V and 3 bases at J, with 7 bases between. This CDR3 has 12 residues. Germline-derived CDR1 and CDR2 are DFQATT and SNEGSKA (reference sequence). The CDR3 is CSATGVGNTIYF. In DNA, the CDR3 is TGCAGTGCTACAGGGGTTGGAAACACCATATATTTT.

V gene TRBV7-8 combines with J gene TRBJ2-5; tentative D call: TRBD1 (6 bases). CDR3 length equals 14 residues. Trimming pared 5 bases from V and 5 bases from J, leaving 15 bases between. Germline lookup yields CDR1 SGHVS and CDR2 FQNEAQ. Here the CDR3 reads CASSQGGGAETQYF. The DNA of the CDR3 is TGTGCCAGCAGCCAAGGTGGGGGCGCGGAGACCCAGTACTTC.

This clonotype is medium-sized (0.01 to 0.1%) within its sample. The chain's CDR3 is CSAWTGAGGNQPQHF. The CDR3 coding sequence is TGCAGTGCTTGGACAGGGGCGGGTGGCAATCAGCCCCAGCATTTT. The J gene is TRBJ1-5, the V gene TRBV20-1; 9 positions agree with TRBD1. The CDR3 is 15 residues long. Germline trimming cut 5 bases from V and 2 bases from J; bases unmatched to any gene: 7. Per the germline V gene, CDR1 is DFQATT and CDR2 is SNEGSKA (reference sequence).

This clonotype was counted between two and nine times. The gene calls are TRBV7-9 and TRBJ2-7, with a possible D match to TRBD1 (6 bases). This CDR3 region has 16 residues. Germline-derived CDR1 and CDR2 are SEHNR and FQNEAQ (reference sequence). The V end lost 4 bases, the J end lost 2 bases, and 18 bases lay between the germline ends. The CDR3 reads CASSSGRTVRTYEQYF. In DNA, the CDR3 is TGTGCCAGCAGCTCGGGTAGGACAGTGAGGACCTACGAGCAGTACTTC.

The chain employs TRBV19 and TRBJ2-2; 11 bases agree with TRBD2. The CDR3 loop spans 17 amino acids. V gave up 6 bases and J gave up 3 bases; unmatched junction bases: 9. The germline V gene has CDR1 LNHDA and CDR2 SQIVND (reference sequence). Written as DNA, the CDR3 is TGTGCCAGTAGAAGGGTTAGCGGGGGGGGCGACACCGGGGAGCTGTTTTTT. Translating gives CASRRVSGGGDTGELFF.